These T cell receptor beta chains were read from a single sample in a study of cytomegalovirus exposure and HLA in healthy donors. Some clones are missing from TCRdb's copy, which holds only in-frame ones; the method was immunoSEQ multiplex PCR. Of about 98,000 clones in the sample, under 75% were seen once. Source material: PBMCs. These receptors originate from a female donor in good health and CMV-seronegative. Each CDR3 is given with its conserved first and last residue.

>TRBJ2-7|TRBV6-5
CASSYSGLGAYEQYF
>TRBJ2-5|TRBV7-2
CASSLGSGYQETQYF
>TRBJ2-7|TRBV6-5
CASSSPGSGEQYF
>TRBJ1-4|TRBV19
CASMTGKGEKLFF
>TRBJ1-2|TRBV19
CASRGGPTNYGYTF
>TRBJ2-7|TRBV27
CAIGALGQGKGEQYF
>TRBJ2-1|TRBV6-5
CASRGQGHYNEQFF
>TRBJ2-6|TRBV4-1
CASSQGGVRAGAGANVLTF
>TRBJ2-3|TRBV6-5
CASSGVQGSTDTQYF
>TRBJ1-3|TRBV6-6
CASSWTGQPSGNTIYF
>TRBJ2-1|TRBV28
CASSNPLPEQFF
>TRBJ2-4|TRBV11-2
CASSPQDGTLNIQYF
>TRBJ2-7|TRBV19
CASSPRQGWTYEQYF
>TRBJ1-2|TRBV28
CASSDSNYGYTF
>TRBJ2-2|TRBV5-1
CASSPTTGVGELFF
>TRBJ2-1|TRBV7-2
CASRTSGSYNEQFF
>TRBJ2-5|TRBV7-9
CAAAQGGQETQYF
>TRBJ2-7|TRBV2
CASSPSSGGIEQYF
>TRBJ1-2|TRBV5-1
CASSPSYSGYGYTF
>TRBJ2-3|TRBV5-1
CASSLVFDRGTDTQYF
>TRBJ2-6|TRBV30
CAWSVGISGANVLTF
>TRBJ2-7|TRBV19
CASSMSGIEQYF
>TRBJ2-5|TRBV7-9
CASSSRTGLQETQYF